The T cell receptor (beta chain) described here comes from a study of beta chain features in type 1 diabetes. The study, taken as a whole, reports: VDJ junctions from type 1 diabetes patients carried fewer insertions and larger deletions. There was a moderate but significant shortening of TCRB CDR3s in all four CD4+ subsets of Type 1 diabetes patients.

Notes on this clone: What it binds is not known.

Expressed TCRB transcripts were sequenced, since all the RNA that had been isolated was reverse transcribed. Clones were read by immunoSEQ multiplex PCR, and TCRdb kept only the in-frame ones, dropping some. The top ten clones hold approximately 0.045% of a sample with around 500,000 clones, about an eighth of them seen once. V lost 5 bases and J 7 bases, leaving 14 bases between the germline ends. CDR3 size: 13 residues. The germline V gene has CDR1 SGHTA and CDR2 FQGNSA. The sequence was obtained from a woman younger than 30 in good health. The sequencing input was naive CD4+ T cells from blood. The rearrangement joins TRBV7-2 to TRBJ1-2; perhaps TRBD1 as D (5 bases). The CDR3 reads CASSLRTNSGYTF. Here the CDR3 DNA reads TGTGCCAGCAGCCTGCGGACAAACAGTGGCTACACCTTC.